Listed below are T cell receptor beta chains from one sample, sequenced in a study of cytomegalovirus exposure and HLA in healthy donors. Sequencing was performed with immunoSEQ multiplex PCR; in TCRdb, only in-frame clones are kept and a portion is missing. The table gives around 150,000 clones; the top ten clones make up 1.3% of it. The sample consisted of PBMCs. The source is a woman aged 60-75 years in good health and CMV-seronegative. CDR3s include the opening cysteine and the closing phenylalanine or tryptophan. Each record gives: J gene, D gene, CDR3 length, V gene, CDR3 protein, CDR3 DNA. The D gene is left open where the match is weak.

j_call: TRBJ1-5
d_call: -
cdr3_length: 17
v_call: TRBV6-4
cdr3_aa: CASSEGGGGYSNQPQHF
cdr3_nt: TGTGCCAGCAGTGAGGGGGGGGGAGGTTATAGCAATCAGCCCCAGCATTTT

j_call: TRBJ2-1
d_call: TRBD2
cdr3_length: 16
v_call: TRBV6-1
cdr3_aa: CASSESLAGVYNEQFF
cdr3_nt: TGTGCCAGCAGTGAATCCCTAGCGGGGGTATACAATGAGCAGTTCTTC

j_call: TRBJ1-6
d_call: TRBD1
cdr3_length: 15
v_call: TRBV6-5
cdr3_aa: CASSQGQINNSPLHF
cdr3_nt: TGTGCCAGCAGCCAGGGACAGATAAATAATTCACCCCTCCACTTT

j_call: TRBJ2-1
d_call: -
cdr3_length: 16
v_call: TRBV27
cdr3_aa: CASSLSLASSYNEQFF
cdr3_nt: TGTGCCAGCAGTTTATCGCTAGCGAGCTCCTACAATGAGCAGTTCTTC

j_call: TRBJ1-5
d_call: -
cdr3_length: 14
v_call: TRBV4-1
cdr3_aa: CASSQDGPGQPQHF
cdr3_nt: TGCGCCAGCAGCCAAGATGGGCCTGGTCAGCCCCAGCATTTT

j_call: TRBJ1-3
d_call: -
cdr3_length: 14
v_call: TRBV4-2
cdr3_aa: CASSQDGAKNAIYF
cdr3_nt: TGTGCCAGCAGCCAAGATGGGGCAAAGAATGCCATATATTTT

j_call: TRBJ2-1
d_call: -
cdr3_length: 13
v_call: TRBV4-1
cdr3_aa: CASSQDTYNEQFF
cdr3_nt: TGCGCCAGCAGCCAAGATACTTACAATGAGCAGTTCTTC

j_call: TRBJ1-5
d_call: TRBD1
cdr3_length: 15
v_call: TRBV6-6
cdr3_aa: CASGWTGDQNQPQHF
cdr3_nt: TGTGCCAGCGGATGGACAGGCGACCAAAATCAGCCCCAGCATTTT

j_call: TRBJ1-5
d_call: TRBD1
cdr3_length: 14
v_call: TRBV19
cdr3_aa: CASSIRDRDQPQHF
cdr3_nt: TGTGCCAGTAGTATTCGGGACAGAGATCAGCCCCAGCATTTT

j_call: TRBJ2-1
d_call: -
cdr3_length: 14
v_call: TRBV6-6
cdr3_aa: CASSSEIATNEQFF
cdr3_nt: TGTGCCAGCAGTTCCGAGATAGCCACCAATGAGCAGTTCTTC

j_call: TRBJ2-4
d_call: TRBD2
cdr3_length: 17
v_call: TRBV7-6
cdr3_aa: CASSLFPQRGGRNIQYF
cdr3_nt: TGTGCCAGCAGCTTATTCCCTCAGCGGGGGGGCCGAAACATTCAGTACTTC

j_call: TRBJ2-7
d_call: TRBD2
cdr3_length: 13
v_call: TRBV27
cdr3_aa: CASSFHGGGEQYF
cdr3_nt: TGTGCCAGCAGTTTCCACGGGGGGGGCGAGCAGTACTTC

j_call: TRBJ1-5
d_call: -
cdr3_length: 15
v_call: TRBV6-6
cdr3_aa: CASSYSMAVNQPQHF
cdr3_nt: TGTGCCAGCAGTTACTCGATGGCAGTGAATCAGCCCCAGCATTTT

j_call: TRBJ1-1
d_call: TRBD1
cdr3_length: 13
v_call: TRBV10-2
cdr3_aa: CASGGQGDFEAFF
cdr3_nt: TGCGCCAGCGGAGGACAGGGGGATTTTGAAGCTTTCTTT

j_call: TRBJ1-1
d_call: -
cdr3_length: 12
v_call: TRBV2
cdr3_aa: CASKRQTTEAFF
cdr3_nt: TGTGCCAGCAAAAGACAGACCACTGAAGCTTTCTTT

j_call: TRBJ2-1
d_call: TRBD2
cdr3_length: 19
v_call: TRBV5-6
cdr3_aa: CASSLGLAGKLAGENEQFF
cdr3_nt: TGTGCCAGCAGCTTGGGACTAGCGGGAAAATTGGCGGGTGAGAATGAGCAGTTCTTC

j_call: TRBJ1-1
d_call: TRBD1
cdr3_length: 13
v_call: TRBV11-2
cdr3_aa: CASSFGTGSEAFF
cdr3_nt: TGTGCCAGCAGCTTCGGGACAGGGTCTGAAGCTTTCTTT

j_call: TRBJ2-7
d_call: TRBD1
cdr3_length: 13
v_call: TRBV11-1
cdr3_aa: CASSRDRDYEQYF
cdr3_nt: TGTGCCAGCAGCCGTGACAGGGACTACGAGCAGTACTTC

j_call: TRBJ2-5
d_call: -
cdr3_length: 15
v_call: TRBV6-6
cdr3_aa: CASSSRGLYQETQYF
cdr3_nt: TGTGCCAGCAGTTCCCGGGGGTTGTACCAAGAGACCCAGTACTTC

j_call: TRBJ1-1
d_call: -
cdr3_length: 12
v_call: TRBV2
cdr3_aa: CASSGTRTEAFF
cdr3_nt: TGTGCCAGCTCGGGAACAAGGACTGAAGCTTTCTTT

j_call: TRBJ2-7
d_call: -
cdr3_length: 14
v_call: TRBV27
cdr3_aa: CASSRAQRGYEQYF
cdr3_nt: TGTGCCAGCAGTCGGGCCCAGAGAGGGTACGAGCAGTACTTC

j_call: TRBJ1-2
d_call: -
cdr3_length: 14
v_call: TRBV5-1
cdr3_aa: CASSSGQMGYGYTF
cdr3_nt: TGCGCCAGCAGCTCCGGACAGATGGGCTATGGCTACACCTTC

j_call: TRBJ2-7
d_call: TRBD1
cdr3_length: 15
v_call: TRBV7-3
cdr3_aa: CASSLMGTGVYEQYF
cdr3_nt: TGTGCCAGCAGCTTAATGGGGACAGGGGTCTACGAGCAGTACTTC

j_call: TRBJ1-2
d_call: TRBD1
cdr3_length: 14
v_call: TRBV2
cdr3_aa: CASLRDSKIYGYTF
cdr3_nt: TGTGCCAGCCTGCGGGACAGTAAAATCTATGGCTACACCTTC